The clone carrying this T cell receptor (beta chain) was recorded at least ten times. This sample was included in a study of T cells in Graves' hyperthyroidism and ophthalmopathy. Across the whole study: Peripheral blood draws took place at initial diagnosis, ahead of any treatment.

V was clipped by 6 bases and J by 5 bases; unmatched bases: 9. The CDR3 extends over 14 amino acids. Authors of the study amplified TCR beta CDR3 regions from RNA transcripts. First-round RT-PCR of the TCR CDR3 relied on the HTBI primer set. In TCRdb, the multiplex PCR reads were re-called with MiXCR into one record per CDR3 protein. The table lists some 760,000 distinct CDR3 sequences, about 15% of them singletons, with 9.5% to 13% in the top ten. Patients aged 18 to 65 had newly diagnosed hyperthyroidism lasting under 2 months. The gene calls are TRBV12-3 or TRBV12-4 and TRBJ1-2; 7 bases line up with TRBD1. Sequencing used blood. This clonotype was obtained from a woman aged 18-29 years with Graves' hyperthyroidism. Here the CDR3 reads CASSAGTAAYGYTF. The DNA of the CDR3 is TGTGCCAGCAGCGCCGGGACAGCAGCTTATGGCTACACCTTC.